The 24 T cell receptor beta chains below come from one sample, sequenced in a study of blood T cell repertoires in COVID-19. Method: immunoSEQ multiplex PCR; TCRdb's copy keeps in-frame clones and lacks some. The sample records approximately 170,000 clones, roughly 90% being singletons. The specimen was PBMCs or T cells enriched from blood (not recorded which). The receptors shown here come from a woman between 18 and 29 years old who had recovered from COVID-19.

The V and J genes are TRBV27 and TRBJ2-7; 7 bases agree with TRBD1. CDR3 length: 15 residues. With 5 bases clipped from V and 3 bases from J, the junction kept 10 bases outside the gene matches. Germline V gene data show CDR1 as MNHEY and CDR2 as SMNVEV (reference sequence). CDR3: CASSPLPGQNYEQYF. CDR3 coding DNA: TGTGCCAGCAGTCCTCTGCCGGGACAGAACTACGAGCAGTACTTC.

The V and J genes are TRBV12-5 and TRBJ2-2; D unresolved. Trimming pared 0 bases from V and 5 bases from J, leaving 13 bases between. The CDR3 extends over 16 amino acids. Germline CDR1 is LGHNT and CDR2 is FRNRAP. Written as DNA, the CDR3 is TGTGCTAGTGGTTTGGTACTTCGCGGCCAAACCGGGGAGCTGTTTTTT. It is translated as CASGLVLRGQTGELFF.

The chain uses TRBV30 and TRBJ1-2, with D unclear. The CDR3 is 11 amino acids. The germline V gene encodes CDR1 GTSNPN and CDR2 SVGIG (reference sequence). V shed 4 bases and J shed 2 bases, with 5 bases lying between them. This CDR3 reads CAWTGNYGYTF. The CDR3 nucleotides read TGTGCCTGGACAGGAAACTATGGCTACACCTTC.

This CDR3 is CASSPGRDYYGYTF. Here the CDR3 DNA reads TGTGCCAGCTCACCGGGCAGGGATTACTATGGCTACACCTTC. The chain is built from TRBV18 and TRBJ1-2; possibly TRBD1 for D (5 bases). Germline V gene data show CDR1 as KGHSH and CDR2 as LQKENI. Trimming pared 3 bases from V and 3 bases from J, leaving 11 bases between. The CDR3 has 14 amino acids.

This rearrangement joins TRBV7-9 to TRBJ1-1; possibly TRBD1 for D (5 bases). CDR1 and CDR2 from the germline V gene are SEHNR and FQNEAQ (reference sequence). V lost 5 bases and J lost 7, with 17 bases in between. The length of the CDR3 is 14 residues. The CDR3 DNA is TGTGCCAGCAGCCCAGACGACAGTGGGATTGAAGCTTTCTTT. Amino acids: CASSPDDSGIEAFF.

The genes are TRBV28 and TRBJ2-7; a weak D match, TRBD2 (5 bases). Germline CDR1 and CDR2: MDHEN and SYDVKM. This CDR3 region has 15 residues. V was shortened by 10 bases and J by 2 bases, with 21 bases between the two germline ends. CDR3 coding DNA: TGTGCCACTACGCCGGCTAACTCCGGGGCCTACGAGCAGTACTTC. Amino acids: CATTPANSGAYEQYF. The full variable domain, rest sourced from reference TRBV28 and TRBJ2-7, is DVKVTQSSRYLVKRTGEKVFLECVQDMDHENMFWYRQDPGLGLRLIYFSYDVKMKEKGDIPEGYSVSREKKERFSLILESASTNQTSMYLCATTPANSGAYEQYFGPGTRLTVT.

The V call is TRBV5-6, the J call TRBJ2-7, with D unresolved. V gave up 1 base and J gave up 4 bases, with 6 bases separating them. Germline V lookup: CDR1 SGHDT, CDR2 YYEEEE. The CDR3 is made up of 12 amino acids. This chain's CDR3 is CASSLYSYEQYF. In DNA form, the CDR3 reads TGTGCCAGCAGCTTGTACAGTTACGAGCAGTACTTC.

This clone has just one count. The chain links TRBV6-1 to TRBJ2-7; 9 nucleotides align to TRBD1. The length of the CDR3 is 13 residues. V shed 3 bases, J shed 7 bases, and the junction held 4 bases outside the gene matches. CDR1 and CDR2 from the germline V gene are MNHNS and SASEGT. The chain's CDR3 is CASSDSGQGEQYF. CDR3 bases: TGTGCCAGCAGTGATTCGGGACAGGGTGAGCAGTACTTC.

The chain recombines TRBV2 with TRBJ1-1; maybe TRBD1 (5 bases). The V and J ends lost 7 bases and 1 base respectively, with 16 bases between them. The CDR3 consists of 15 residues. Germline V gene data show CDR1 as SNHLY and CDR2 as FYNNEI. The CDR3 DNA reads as TGTGCCAGCACCCGACGGGGGGGGAGGAACACTGAAGCTTTCTTT. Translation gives CASTRRGGRNTEAFF.

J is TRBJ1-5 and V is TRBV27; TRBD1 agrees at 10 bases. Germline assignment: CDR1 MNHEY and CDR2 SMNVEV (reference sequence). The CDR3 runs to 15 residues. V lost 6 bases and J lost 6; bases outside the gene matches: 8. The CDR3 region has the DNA TGTGCCAGCAGGGCCGGACAGGGGGGTTTTCAGCCCCAGCATTTT. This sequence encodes CASRAGQGGFQPQHF.

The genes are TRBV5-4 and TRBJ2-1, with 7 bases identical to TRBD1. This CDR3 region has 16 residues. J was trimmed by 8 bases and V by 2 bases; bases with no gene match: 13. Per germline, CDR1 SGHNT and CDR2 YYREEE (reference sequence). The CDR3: CASSLPRQGVWDEQFF. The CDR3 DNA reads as TGTGCCAGCAGCTTACCTAGACAGGGAGTTTGGGATGAGCAGTTCTTC.

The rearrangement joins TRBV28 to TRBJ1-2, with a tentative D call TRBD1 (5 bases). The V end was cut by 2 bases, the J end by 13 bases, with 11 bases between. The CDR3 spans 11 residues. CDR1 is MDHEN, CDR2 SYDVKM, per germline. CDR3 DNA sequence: TGTGCCAGCAGTTTAGGCGCCGGGGGCACCTTC. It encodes CASSLGAGGTF.

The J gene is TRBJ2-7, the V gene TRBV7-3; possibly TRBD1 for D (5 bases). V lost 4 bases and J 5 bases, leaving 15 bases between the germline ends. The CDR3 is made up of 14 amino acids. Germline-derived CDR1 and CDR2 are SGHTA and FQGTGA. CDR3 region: CASSWITIGDEQYF. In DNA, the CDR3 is TGTGCCAGCAGCTGGATAACTATAGGGGACGAGCAGTACTTC.

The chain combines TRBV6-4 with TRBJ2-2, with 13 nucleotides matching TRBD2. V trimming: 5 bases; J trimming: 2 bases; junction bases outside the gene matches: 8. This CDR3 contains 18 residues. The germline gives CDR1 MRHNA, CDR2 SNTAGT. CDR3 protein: CASSRTSGSLRNTGELFF. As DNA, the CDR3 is TGTGCCAGCAGTCGGACTAGCGGGAGTTTACGTAACACCGGGGAGCTGTTTTTT.

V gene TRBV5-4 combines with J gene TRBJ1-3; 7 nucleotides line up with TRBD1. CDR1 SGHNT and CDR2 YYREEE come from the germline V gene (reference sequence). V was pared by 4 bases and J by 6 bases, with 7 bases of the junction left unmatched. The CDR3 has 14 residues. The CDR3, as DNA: TGTGCCAGCAGCGACAGGGACAGACCAAACACCATATATTTT. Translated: CASSDRDRPNTIYF.

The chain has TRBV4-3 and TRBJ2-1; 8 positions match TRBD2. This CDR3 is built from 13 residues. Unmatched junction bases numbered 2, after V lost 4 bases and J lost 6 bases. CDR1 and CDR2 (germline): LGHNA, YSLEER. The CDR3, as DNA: TGCGCCAGCAGCCTAACTAGCGGCAATGAGCAGTTCTTC. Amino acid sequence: CASSLTSGNEQFF.

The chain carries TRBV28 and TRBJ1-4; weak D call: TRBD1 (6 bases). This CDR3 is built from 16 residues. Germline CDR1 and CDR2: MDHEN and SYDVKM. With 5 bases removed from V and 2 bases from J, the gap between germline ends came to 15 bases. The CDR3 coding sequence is TGTGCCAGCAGTCCCTCCGGGGGGCCCACTAATGAAAAACTGTTTTTT. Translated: CASSPSGGPTNEKLFF.

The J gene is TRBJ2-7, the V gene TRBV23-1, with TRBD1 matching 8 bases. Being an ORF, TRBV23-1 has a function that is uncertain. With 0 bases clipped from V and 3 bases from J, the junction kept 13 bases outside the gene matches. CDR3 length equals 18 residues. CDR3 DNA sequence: TGCGCCAGCAGTCAATCCAGGACAGGGCCCTTCCTTTACTACGAGCAGTACTTC. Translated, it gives CASSQSRTGPFLYYEQYF.

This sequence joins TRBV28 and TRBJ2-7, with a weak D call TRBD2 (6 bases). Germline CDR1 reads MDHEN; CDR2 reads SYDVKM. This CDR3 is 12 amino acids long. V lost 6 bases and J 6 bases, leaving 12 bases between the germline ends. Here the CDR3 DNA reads TGTGCCAGCAGCTTACAGGAGGGCGAGCAGTACTTC. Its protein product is CASSLQEGEQYF.

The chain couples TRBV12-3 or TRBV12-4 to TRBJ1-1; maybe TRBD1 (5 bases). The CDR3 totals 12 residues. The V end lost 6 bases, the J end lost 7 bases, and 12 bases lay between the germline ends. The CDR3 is CASSPNGGEAFF. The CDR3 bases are TGTGCCAGCAGCCCAAACGGGGGTGAAGCTTTCTTT.

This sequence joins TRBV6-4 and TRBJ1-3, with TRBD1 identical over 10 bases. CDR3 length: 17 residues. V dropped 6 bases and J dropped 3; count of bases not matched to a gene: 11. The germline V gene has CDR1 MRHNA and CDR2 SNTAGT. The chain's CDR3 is CASSVRGDRGRGNTIYF. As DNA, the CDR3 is TGTGCCAGCAGCGTTAGGGGCGACAGGGGGCGTGGAAACACCATATATTTT.

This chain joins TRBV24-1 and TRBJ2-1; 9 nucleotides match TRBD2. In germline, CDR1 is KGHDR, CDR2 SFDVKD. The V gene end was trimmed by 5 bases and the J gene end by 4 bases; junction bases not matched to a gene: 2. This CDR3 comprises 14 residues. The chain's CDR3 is CATSGLAEYNEQFF. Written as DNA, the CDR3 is TGTGCCACCAGTGGACTAGCGGAGTACAATGAGCAGTTCTTC.

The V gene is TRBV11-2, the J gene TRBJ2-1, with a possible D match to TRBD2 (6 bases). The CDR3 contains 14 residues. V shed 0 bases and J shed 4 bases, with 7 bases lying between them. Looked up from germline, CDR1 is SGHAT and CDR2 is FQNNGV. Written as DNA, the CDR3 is TGTGCCAGCAGCTTAGACGGGAGATACAATGAGCAGTTCTTC. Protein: CASSLDGRYNEQFF.

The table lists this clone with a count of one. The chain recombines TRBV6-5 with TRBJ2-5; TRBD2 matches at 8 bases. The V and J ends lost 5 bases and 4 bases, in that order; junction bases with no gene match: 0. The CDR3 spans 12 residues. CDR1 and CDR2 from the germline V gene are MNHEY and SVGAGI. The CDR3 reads CASSRGGETQYF. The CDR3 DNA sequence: TGTGCCAGCAGTCGGGGGGGAGAGACCCAGTACTTC.